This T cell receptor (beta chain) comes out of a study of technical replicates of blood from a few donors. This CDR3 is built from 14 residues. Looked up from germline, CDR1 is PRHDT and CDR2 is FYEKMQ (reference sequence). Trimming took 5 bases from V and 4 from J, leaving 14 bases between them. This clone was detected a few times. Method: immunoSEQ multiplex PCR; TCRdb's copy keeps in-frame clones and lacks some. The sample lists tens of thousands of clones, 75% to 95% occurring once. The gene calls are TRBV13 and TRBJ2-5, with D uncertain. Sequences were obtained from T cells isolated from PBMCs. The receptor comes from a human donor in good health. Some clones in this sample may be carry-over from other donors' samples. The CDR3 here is CASSPEKERETQYF. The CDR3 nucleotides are TGTGCCAGCAGCCCCGAGAAGGAGCGAGAGACCCAGTACTTC.